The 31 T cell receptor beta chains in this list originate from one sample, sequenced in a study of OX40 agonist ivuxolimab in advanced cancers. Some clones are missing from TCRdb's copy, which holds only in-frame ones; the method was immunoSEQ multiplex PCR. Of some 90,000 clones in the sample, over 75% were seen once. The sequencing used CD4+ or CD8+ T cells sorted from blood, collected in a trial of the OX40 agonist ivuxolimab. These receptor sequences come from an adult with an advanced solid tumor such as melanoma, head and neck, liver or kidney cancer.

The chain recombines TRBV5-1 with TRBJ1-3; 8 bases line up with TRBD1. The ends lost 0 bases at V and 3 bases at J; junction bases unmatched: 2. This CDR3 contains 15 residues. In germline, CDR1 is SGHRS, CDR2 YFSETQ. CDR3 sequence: CASSLAGGVGNTIYF. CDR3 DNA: TGCGCCAGCAGCTTGGCAGGGGGCGTTGGAAACACCATATATTTT.

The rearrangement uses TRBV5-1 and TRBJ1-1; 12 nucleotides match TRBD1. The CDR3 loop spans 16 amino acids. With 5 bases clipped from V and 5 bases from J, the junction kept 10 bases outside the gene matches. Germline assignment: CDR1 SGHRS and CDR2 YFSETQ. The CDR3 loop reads CASRKGTGGIGTEAFF. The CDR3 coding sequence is TGCGCCAGCAGGAAGGGGACAGGGGGCATTGGAACTGAAGCTTTCTTT.

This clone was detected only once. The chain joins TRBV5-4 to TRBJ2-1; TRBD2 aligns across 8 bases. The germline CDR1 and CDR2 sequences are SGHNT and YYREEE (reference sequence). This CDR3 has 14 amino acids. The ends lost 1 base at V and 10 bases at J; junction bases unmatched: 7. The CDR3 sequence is CASSLRLAINEQFF. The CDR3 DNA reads TGTGCCAGCAGCTTGAGACTAGCGATCAACGAGCAGTTCTTC. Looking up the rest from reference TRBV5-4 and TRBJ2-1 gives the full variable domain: ETGVTQSPTHLIKTRGQQVTLRCSSQSGHNTVSWYQQALGQGPQFIFQYYREEENGRGNFPPRFSGLQFPNYSSELNVNALELDDSALYLCASSLRLAINEQFFGPGTRLTVL.

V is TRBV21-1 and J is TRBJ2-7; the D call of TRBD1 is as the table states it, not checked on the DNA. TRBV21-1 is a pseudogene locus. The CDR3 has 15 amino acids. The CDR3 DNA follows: TGTGCCAGCAGCAAAGGGGCAGCCCAGTCCTACGAGCAGTACTTC. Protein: CASSKGAAQSYEQYF.

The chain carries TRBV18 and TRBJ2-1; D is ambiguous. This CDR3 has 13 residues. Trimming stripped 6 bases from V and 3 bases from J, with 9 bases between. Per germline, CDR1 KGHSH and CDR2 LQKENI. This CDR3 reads CASSFNRYNEQFF. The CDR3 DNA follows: TGTGCCAGCTCCTTCAATCGCTACAATGAGCAGTTCTTC.

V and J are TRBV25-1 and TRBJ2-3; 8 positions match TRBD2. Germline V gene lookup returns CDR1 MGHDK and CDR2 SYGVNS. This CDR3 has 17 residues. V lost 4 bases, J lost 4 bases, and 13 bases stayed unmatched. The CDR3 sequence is CASSGGTRAGGADTQYF. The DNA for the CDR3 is TGTGCCAGCAGTGGGGGGACTAGGGCGGGAGGTGCAGATACGCAGTATTTT. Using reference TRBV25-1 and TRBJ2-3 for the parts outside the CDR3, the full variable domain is EADIYQTPRYLVIGTGKKITLECSQTMGHDKMYWYQQDPGMELHLIHYSYGVNSTEKGDLSSESTVSRIRTEHFPLTLESARPSHTSQYLCASSGGTRAGGADTQYFGPGTRLTVL.

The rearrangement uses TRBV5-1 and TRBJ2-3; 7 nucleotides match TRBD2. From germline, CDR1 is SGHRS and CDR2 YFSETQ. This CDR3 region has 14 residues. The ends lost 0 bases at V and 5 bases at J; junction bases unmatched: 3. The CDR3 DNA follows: TGCGCCAGCAGCTTGGTAGGGAGGGGAGATACGCAGTATTTT. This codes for CASSLVGRGDTQYF.

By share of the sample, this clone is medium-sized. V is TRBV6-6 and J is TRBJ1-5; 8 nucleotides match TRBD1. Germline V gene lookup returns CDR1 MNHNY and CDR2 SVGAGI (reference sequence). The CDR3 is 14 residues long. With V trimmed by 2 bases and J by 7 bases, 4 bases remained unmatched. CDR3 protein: CASSYPDRVQPQHF. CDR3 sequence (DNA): TGTGCCAGCAGTTACCCGGACAGGGTCCAGCCCCAGCATTTT.

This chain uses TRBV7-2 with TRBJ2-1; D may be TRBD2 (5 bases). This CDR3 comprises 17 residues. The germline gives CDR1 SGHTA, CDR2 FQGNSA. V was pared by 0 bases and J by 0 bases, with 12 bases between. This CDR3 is CASSLAGRDYSYNEQFF. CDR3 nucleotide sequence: TGTGCCAGCAGCTTAGCGGGCAGAGACTACTCCTACAATGAGCAGTTCTTC.

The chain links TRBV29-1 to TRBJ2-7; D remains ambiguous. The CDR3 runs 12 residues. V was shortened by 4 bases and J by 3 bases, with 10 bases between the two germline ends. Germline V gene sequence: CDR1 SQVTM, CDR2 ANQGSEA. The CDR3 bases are TGCAGCGTTGTGTCGCAAATCTACGAGCAGTACTTC. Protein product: CSVVSQIYEQYF.

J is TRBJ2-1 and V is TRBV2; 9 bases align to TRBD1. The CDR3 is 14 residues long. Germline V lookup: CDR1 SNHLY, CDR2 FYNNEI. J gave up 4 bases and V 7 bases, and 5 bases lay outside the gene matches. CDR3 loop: CASTPGQGYNEQFF. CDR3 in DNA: TGTGCCAGCACCCCGGGACAGGGTTACAATGAGCAGTTCTTC.

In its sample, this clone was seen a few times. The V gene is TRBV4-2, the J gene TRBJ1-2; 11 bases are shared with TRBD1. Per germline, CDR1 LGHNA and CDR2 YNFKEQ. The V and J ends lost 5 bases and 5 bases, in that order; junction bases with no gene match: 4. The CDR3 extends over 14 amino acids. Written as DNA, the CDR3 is TGTGCCAGCAGCTCGGGACAGGGGGAATATGGCTACACCTTC. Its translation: CASSSGQGEYGYTF.

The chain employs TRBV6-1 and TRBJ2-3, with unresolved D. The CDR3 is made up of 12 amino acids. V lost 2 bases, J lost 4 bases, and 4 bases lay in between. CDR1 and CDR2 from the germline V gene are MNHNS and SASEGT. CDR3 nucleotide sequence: TGTGCCAGCAGTGAAATGGCAGATACGCAGTATTTT. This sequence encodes CASSEMADTQYF.

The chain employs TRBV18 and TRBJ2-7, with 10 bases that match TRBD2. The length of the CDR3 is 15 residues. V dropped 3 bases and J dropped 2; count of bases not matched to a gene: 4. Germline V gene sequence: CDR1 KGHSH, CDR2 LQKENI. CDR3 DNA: TGTGCCAGCTCACCCCCGAGCGGGAGGGCCTACGAGCAGTACTTC. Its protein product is CASSPPSGRAYEQYF.

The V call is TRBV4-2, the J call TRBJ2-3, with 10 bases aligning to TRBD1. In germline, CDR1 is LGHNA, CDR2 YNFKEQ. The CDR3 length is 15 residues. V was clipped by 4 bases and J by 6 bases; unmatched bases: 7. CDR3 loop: CASSRWTGGVDTQYF. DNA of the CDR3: TGTGCCAGCAGCCGATGGACAGGGGGTGTGGATACGCAGTATTTT.

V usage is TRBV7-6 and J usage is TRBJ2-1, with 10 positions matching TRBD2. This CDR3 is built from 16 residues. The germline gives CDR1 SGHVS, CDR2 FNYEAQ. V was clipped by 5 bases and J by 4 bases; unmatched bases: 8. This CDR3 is CASSLVALAGYNEQFF. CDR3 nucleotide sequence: TGTGCCAGCAGCCTCGTAGCACTAGCGGGATACAATGAGCAGTTCTTC.

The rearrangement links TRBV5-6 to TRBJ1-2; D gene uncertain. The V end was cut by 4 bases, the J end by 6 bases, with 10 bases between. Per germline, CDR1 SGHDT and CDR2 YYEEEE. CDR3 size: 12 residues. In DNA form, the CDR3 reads TGTGCCAGCAGCCGTGGACGGGATGGCTACACCTTC. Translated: CASSRGRDGYTF.

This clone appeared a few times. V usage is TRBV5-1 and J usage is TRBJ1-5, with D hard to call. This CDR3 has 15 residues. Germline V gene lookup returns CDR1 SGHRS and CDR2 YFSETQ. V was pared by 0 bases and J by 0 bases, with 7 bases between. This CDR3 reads CASSLDGNSNQPQHF. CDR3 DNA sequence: TGCGCCAGCAGCTTGGATGGGAATAGCAATCAGCCCCAGCATTTT.

For the CDR3, the DNA is TGTGCCAGCAGCACAATTAAAGGTGGCTACACCTTC. This encodes CASSTIKGGYTF. V usage is TRBV11-3 and J usage is TRBJ1-2; no clear D. The CDR3 sequence is 12 residues long. Trimming shortened V by 5 bases and J by 7 bases, and 11 bases separated the two germline ends. Germline V gene data show CDR1 as SGHNT and CDR2 as YENEEA.

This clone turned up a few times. The CDR3, as DNA: TGCGCCAGCAGCTTGGCACAGGGGACCACTGAAGCTTTCTTT. It specifies CASSLAQGTTEAFF. This sequence joins TRBV5-1 and TRBJ1-1, with 7 bases lining up with TRBD1. Germline assignment: CDR1 SGHRS and CDR2 YFSETQ. CDR3 length: 14 residues. Trimming removed 0 bases from V and 4 bases from J; junction bases left unmatched: 3.

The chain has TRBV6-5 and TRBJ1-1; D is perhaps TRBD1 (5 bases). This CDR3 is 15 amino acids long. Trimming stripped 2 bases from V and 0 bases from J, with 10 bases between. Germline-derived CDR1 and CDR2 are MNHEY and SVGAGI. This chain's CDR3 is CASSYGAALNTEAFF. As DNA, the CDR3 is TGTGCCAGCAGTTACGGGGCAGCCCTGAACACTGAAGCTTTCTTT.

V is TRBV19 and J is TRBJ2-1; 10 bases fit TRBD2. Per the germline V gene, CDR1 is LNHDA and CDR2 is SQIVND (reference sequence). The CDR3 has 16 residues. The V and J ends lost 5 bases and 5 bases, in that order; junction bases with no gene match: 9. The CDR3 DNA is TGTGCCAGTAGTCCTTTAGGGACTAGCGCCGACAATGAGCAGTTCTTC. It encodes CASSPLGTSADNEQFF.

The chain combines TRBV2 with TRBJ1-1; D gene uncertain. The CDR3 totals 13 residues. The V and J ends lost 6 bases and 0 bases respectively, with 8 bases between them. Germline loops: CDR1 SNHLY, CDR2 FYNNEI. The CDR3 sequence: CASRAEVNTEAFF. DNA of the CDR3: TGTGCCAGCAGGGCGGAAGTGAACACTGAAGCTTTCTTT.

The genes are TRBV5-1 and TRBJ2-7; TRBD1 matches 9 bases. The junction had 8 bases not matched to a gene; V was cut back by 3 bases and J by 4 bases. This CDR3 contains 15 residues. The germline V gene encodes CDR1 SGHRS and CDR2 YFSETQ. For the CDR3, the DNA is TGCGCCAGCAGCTCTAAACAGGGGGCGCGGTACGAGCAGTACTTC. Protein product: CASSSKQGARYEQYF. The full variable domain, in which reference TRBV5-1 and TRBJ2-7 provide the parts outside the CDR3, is KAGVTQTPRYLIKTRGQQVTLSCSPISGHRSVSWYQQTPGQGLQFLFEYFSETQRNKGNFPGRFSGRQFSNSRSEMNVSTLELGDSALYLCASSSKQGARYEQYFGPGTRLTVT.

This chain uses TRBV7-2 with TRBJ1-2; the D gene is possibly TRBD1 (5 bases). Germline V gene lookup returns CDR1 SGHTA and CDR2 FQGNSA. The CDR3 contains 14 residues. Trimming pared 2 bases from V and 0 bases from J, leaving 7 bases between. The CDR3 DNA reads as TGTGCCAGCAGCTTATGGGGGGCTAACTATGGCTACACCTTC. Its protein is CASSLWGANYGYTF.

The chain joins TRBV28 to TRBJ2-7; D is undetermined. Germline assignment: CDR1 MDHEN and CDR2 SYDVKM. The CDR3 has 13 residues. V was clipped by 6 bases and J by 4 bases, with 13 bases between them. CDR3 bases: TGTGCCAGCAGACCACCCGGCGGATACGAGCAGTACGTC. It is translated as CASRPPGGYEQYV.

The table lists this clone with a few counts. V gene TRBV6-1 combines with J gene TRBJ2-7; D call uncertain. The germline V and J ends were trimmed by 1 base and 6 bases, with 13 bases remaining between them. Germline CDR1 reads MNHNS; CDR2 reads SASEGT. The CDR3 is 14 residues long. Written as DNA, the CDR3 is TGTGCCAGCAGTGAAGACCCTAGTTTTGGCGAGCAGTACGTC. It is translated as CASSEDPSFGEQYV.

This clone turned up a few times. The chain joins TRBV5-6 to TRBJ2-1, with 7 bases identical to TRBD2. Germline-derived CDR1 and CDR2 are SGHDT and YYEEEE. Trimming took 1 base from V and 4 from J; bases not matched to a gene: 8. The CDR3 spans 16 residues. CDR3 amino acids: CASSLRASGPYNEQFF. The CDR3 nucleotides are TGTGCCAGCAGCTTGCGGGCTAGCGGACCTTACAATGAGCAGTTCTTC.

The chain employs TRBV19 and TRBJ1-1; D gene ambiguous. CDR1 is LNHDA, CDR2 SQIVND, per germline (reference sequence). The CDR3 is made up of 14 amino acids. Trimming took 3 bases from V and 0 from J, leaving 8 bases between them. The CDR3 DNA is TGTGCCAGTAGTATGGCAGAACTGAACACTGAAGCTTTCTTT. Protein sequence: CASSMAELNTEAFF.

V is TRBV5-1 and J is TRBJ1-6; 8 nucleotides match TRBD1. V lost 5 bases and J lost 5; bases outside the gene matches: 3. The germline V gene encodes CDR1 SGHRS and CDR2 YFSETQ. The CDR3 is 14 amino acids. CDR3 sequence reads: CASRRDRNNSPLHF. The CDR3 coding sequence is TGCGCCAGCAGACGGGACAGGAATAATTCACCCCTCCACTTT.

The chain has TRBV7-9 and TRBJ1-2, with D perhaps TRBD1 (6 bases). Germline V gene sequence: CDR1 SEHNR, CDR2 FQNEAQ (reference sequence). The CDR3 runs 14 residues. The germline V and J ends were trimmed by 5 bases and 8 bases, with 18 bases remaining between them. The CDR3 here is CASSQDSPYGGYTF. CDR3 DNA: TGTGCCAGCAGCCAGGACAGCCCCTATGGCGGCTACACCTTC.